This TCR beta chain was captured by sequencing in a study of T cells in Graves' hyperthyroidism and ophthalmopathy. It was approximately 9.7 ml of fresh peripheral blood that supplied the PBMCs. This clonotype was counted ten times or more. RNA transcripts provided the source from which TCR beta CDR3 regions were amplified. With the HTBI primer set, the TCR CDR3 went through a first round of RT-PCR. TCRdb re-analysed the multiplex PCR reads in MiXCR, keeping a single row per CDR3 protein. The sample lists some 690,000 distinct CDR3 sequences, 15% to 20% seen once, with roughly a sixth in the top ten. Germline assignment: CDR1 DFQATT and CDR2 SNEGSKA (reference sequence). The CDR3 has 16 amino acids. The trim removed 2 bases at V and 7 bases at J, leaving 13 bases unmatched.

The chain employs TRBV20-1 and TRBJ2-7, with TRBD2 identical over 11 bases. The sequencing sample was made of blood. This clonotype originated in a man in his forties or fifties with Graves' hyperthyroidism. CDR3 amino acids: CSARRGALAGVSEQYF. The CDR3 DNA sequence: TGCAGTGCTAGAAGAGGAGCACTAGCGGGAGTGTCGGAGCAGTACTTC.